The 23 T cell receptor beta chains listed next were all sequenced from one sample in a study of T-cell reconstitution after alpha-beta-depleted transplantation in children. For TCRbeta, the library was prepared with unique molecular identifiers. In TCRdb, the PCR reads were re-called with MiXCR into one record per CDR3 protein. The sample consists of some 500,000 distinct CDR3 sequences, approximately 20% of them appearing once. Specimen: PBMCs from the stem cell graft donor, collected from the stem cell graft. These receptors all stem from a human donor who donated a stem cell graft to a child with acute lymphoblastic leukemia.

This clonotype occurred many times. The chain links TRBV29-1 to TRBJ1-2; 9 nucleotides match TRBD1. Unmatched junction bases numbered 12, after V lost 6 bases and J lost 4 bases. Germline CDR1 and CDR2: SQVTM and ANQGSEA. The CDR3 extends over 15 amino acids. CDR3 amino acids: CSVEIRDRDFYGYTF. Here the CDR3 DNA reads TGCAGCGTCGAAATCCGGGACAGGGACTTCTATGGCTACACCTTC.

This clonotype was observed a handful of times. This rearrangement joins TRBV5-6 to TRBJ2-1; 7 nucleotides agree with TRBD1. V trimming: 4 bases; J trimming: 8 bases; junction bases outside the gene matches: 12. Germline CDR1 is SGHDT and CDR2 is YYEEEE. This CDR3 contains 15 residues. The CDR3 coding sequence is TGTGCCAGCAGCCTGTGGGACAGTAGGTGGGATGAGCAGTTCTTC. It translates to CASSLWDSRWDEQFF.

This chain joins TRBV5-6 and TRBJ1-2; D perhaps matches TRBD1 (6 bases). This CDR3 has 15 residues. Germline V CDR1 and CDR2: SGHDT, YYEEEE. The V and J ends lost 3 bases and 0 bases respectively, with 12 bases between them. CDR3 region: CASSWGHSTNYGYTF. In nucleotides, the CDR3 is TGTGCCAGCAGCTGGGGACACTCAACTAACTATGGCTACACCTTC.

The chain uses TRBV10-2 and TRBJ2-5; D ambiguous. The CDR3 has 15 amino acids. Germline CDR1 WSHSY, CDR2 SAAADI. Between the trimmed V and J ends, which lost 0 bases and 5 bases, there was a span of 13 bases. The CDR3 DNA reads as TGCGCCAGCAGTGAGTCGACGGCTTTATGGGAGACCCAGTACTTC. This translates into CASSESTALWETQYF.

This clonotype was detected only a few times. The chain uses TRBV20-1 and TRBJ1-1; possible D gene TRBD1, 6 bases. CDR1 is DFQATT and CDR2 is SNEGSKA in the germline V gene (reference sequence). Trimming removed 7 bases at V and 4 bases at J, with 22 bases between. The CDR3 contains 15 residues. The CDR3 region is CSGWRPGAGSTEAFF. As DNA, the CDR3 is TGCAGTGGCTGGAGACCGGGGGCGGGCTCCACTGAAGCTTTCTTT.

The sample holds a few counts of this clonotype. The chain carries TRBV7-2 and TRBJ2-2; 7 bases match TRBD2. Per the germline V gene, CDR1 is SGHTA and CDR2 is FQGNSA. Trimming cost V 1 base and J 6 bases; bases outside gene matches: 8. The CDR3 has 16 amino acids. CDR3 in DNA: TGTGCCAGCAGCTTAGTGGCGACTCGGGGGGCCGGGGAGCTGTTTTTT. Translated, it gives CASSLVATRGAGELFF.

The chain joins TRBV7-9 to TRBJ2-7; 7 nucleotides line up with TRBD1. The CDR3 consists of 14 residues. The germline CDR1 and CDR2 sequences are SEHNR and FQNEAQ (reference sequence). The V gene end was trimmed by 5 bases and the J gene end by 2 bases; junction bases not matched to a gene: 6. The CDR3 region is CASSEGTATYEQYF. The CDR3 DNA sequence: TGTGCCAGCAGCGAAGGGACAGCTACCTACGAGCAGTACTTC.

This sequence joins TRBV7-9 and TRBJ2-1; 7 bases are shared with TRBD2. The germline V gene encodes CDR1 SEHNR and CDR2 FQNEAQ (reference sequence). V gave up 1 base and J gave up 4 bases; unmatched junction bases: 10. There are 17 residues in the CDR3. CDR3 DNA sequence: TGTGCCAGCAGCTTAGGCGAAGGGCGGGAGAAGTACAATGAGCAGTTCTTC. It encodes CASSLGEGREKYNEQFF.

This clonotype was seen at least ten times. The V and J genes are TRBV24-1 and TRBJ2-1, with 8 bases that match TRBD2. J gave up 4 bases and V 9 bases, and 4 bases lay outside the gene matches. Germline values: CDR1 KGHDR, CDR2 SFDVKD. The CDR3 runs to 13 residues. Written as DNA, the CDR3 is TGTGCCACCGGGCTAGCGGGTTACAATGAGCAGTTCTTC. This translates into CATGLAGYNEQFF.

V and J are TRBV11-1 and TRBJ2-7, with TRBD2 matching over 7 bases. The CDR3 covers 19 residues. CDR1 SGHAT and CDR2 FQDESV come from the germline V gene (reference sequence). V lost 2 bases, J lost 1 base, and 17 bases stayed unmatched. CDR3 nucleotide sequence: TGTGCCAGCAGCTTATTCCCCCCGGGGCGCGGGGGTGAATCCTACGAGCAGTACTTC. Protein product: CASSLFPPGRGGESYEQYF.

This clonotype was detected ten times or more. The chain couples TRBV5-1 to TRBJ1-2; D is unclear. Germline V gives CDR1 SGHRS, CDR2 YFSETQ. This CDR3 has 13 residues. Trimming pared 1 base from V and 2 bases from J, leaving 6 bases between. The CDR3 DNA reads as TGCGCCAGCAGCTTGAGCTACAACTATGGCTACACCTTC. This gives the protein CASSLSYNYGYTF. The variable domain in full, with the rest retrieved from reference TRBV5-1 and TRBJ1-2, is KAGVTQTPRYLIKTRGQQVTLSCSPISGHRSVSWYQQTPGQGLQFLFEYFSETQRNKGNFPGRFSGRQFSNSRSEMNVSTLELGDSALYLCASSLSYNYGYTFGSGTRLTVV.

The chain couples TRBV4-1 to TRBJ2-6; perhaps TRBD1 as D (6 bases). Deletions cut 5 bases from V and 0 bases from J, with 17 bases between. CDR1 and CDR2 (germline): MGHRA, YSYEKL. The CDR3 has 18 amino acids. The CDR3 DNA reads as TGCGCCAGCAGCTCCGTTACAGGGCCAACCTCTGGGGCCAACGTCCTGACTTTC. Amino acid sequence: CASSSVTGPTSGANVLTF.

V gene TRBV3-1 combines with J gene TRBJ2-1; 7 nucleotides match TRBD2. This CDR3 is 19 amino acids long. Germline V gene sequence: CDR1 LGHDT, CDR2 YNNKEL (reference sequence). Trimming cost V 1 base and J 0 bases; bases outside gene matches: 12. The CDR3 here is CASSQGLIFGGSSYNEQFF. CDR3 sequence (DNA): TGTGCCAGCAGCCAAGGTTTGATATTCGGCGGGAGCTCCTACAATGAGCAGTTCTTC.

CDR3 nucleotides: TGCGCCAGCAGCTTCGGAACATTAGCGGGGACCACAGATACGCAGTATTTT. Amino acid sequence: CASSFGTLAGTTDTQYF. The J gene is TRBJ2-3, the V gene TRBV5-1; 8 bases match TRBD2. The CDR3 is 17 residues long. Germline CDR1 and CDR2: SGHRS and YFSETQ. V was pared by 2 bases and J by 2 bases, with 10 bases of the junction left unmatched.

In its sample, this clonotype was seen a few times. V is TRBV5-1 and J is TRBJ1-2; 7 bases align to TRBD1. V lost 4 bases to trimming and J lost 5 bases; unmatched junction nucleotides: 5. CDR1 is SGHRS and CDR2 is YFSETQ in the germline V gene. The CDR3 loop spans 13 amino acids. The CDR3, as DNA: TGCGCCAGCAGCGTGGGGACAGTTTATGGCTACACCTTC. Protein sequence: CASSVGTVYGYTF. The whole variable domain, filled in from reference TRBV5-1 and TRBJ1-2, reads KAGVTQTPRYLIKTRGQQVTLSCSPISGHRSVSWYQQTPGQGLQFLFEYFSETQRNKGNFPGRFSGRQFSNSRSEMNVSTLELGDSALYLCASSVGTVYGYTFGSGTRLTVV.

In this sample, this clonotype turned up many times. The chain recombines TRBV2 with TRBJ2-3; TRBD2 agrees at 9 bases. Germline V gene sequence: CDR1 SNHLY, CDR2 FYNNEI. The CDR3 is 14 amino acids. Trimming took 5 bases from V and 1 from J; bases not matched to a gene: 1. In DNA, the CDR3 is TGTGCCAGCAGTAGGACTAGCGGCACAGATACGCAGTATTTT. Amino acid sequence: CASSRTSGTDTQYF.

This sequence joins TRBV3-1 and TRBJ2-3; the D gene is possibly TRBD2 (6 bases). Germline V gene data show CDR1 as LGHDT and CDR2 as YNNKEL (reference sequence). The CDR3 runs 19 residues. V shed 3 bases and J shed 0 bases, with 22 bases lying between them. The chain's CDR3 is CASSHLTDPGGVSTDTQYF. The CDR3 DNA is TGTGCCAGCAGCCACCTTACAGATCCAGGAGGGGTTAGCACAGATACGCAGTATTTT.

The CDR3: CASSASREVSYNEQFF. DNA of the CDR3: TGTGCCAGCAGCGCCTCCCGGGAGGTCTCCTACAATGAGCAGTTCTTC. The chain carries TRBV9 and TRBJ2-1; 7 positions match TRBD2. Trimming took 3 bases from V and 0 from J; bases not matched to a gene: 6. The length of the CDR3 is 16 residues. Germline V CDR1 and CDR2: SGDLS, YYNGEE.

There are a few counts of this clonotype. This chain joins TRBV5-1 and TRBJ2-7, with 14 bases that match TRBD2. J was trimmed by 2 bases and V by 2 bases; bases with no gene match: 6. The CDR3 extends over 17 amino acids. Germline V gene sequence: CDR1 SGHRS, CDR2 YFSETQ. CDR3 DNA: TGCGCCAGCAGCTTTCCGGGACTAGCGGGAGCTACCTACGAGCAGTACTTC. This sequence encodes CASSFPGLAGATYEQYF.

The J gene is TRBJ1-2, the V gene TRBV18; D may be TRBD1 (5 bases). The CDR3 is 15 amino acids. CDR1 KGHSH and CDR2 LQKENI come from the germline V gene. Trimming cost V 3 bases and J 4 bases, with 15 bases left between them. This chain's CDR3 is CASSPVAGIGYGYTF. CDR3 sequence (DNA): TGTGCCAGCTCACCTGTCGCAGGGATCGGCTATGGCTACACCTTC.

The rearrangement links TRBV12-3 or TRBV12-4 to TRBJ1-5, with TRBD1 as a possible D gene (5 bases). V was pared by 6 bases and J by 5 bases, with 14 bases between. The CDR3 totals 14 residues. The CDR3 DNA reads TGTGCCAGCAGCCCCGACAGCCCCTATCAGCCCCAGCATTTT. Amino acid sequence: CASSPDSPYQPQHF.

This clonotype was seen more than once but under ten times. This rearrangement joins TRBV3-1 to TRBJ1-2; 7 bases agree with TRBD1. This CDR3 is built from 16 residues. CDR1 is LGHDT and CDR2 is YNNKEL in the germline V gene (reference sequence). V lost 4 bases and J lost 4; bases outside the gene matches: 12. The CDR3 sequence: CASSPLRRQGRYGYTF. The CDR3 region has the DNA TGTGCCAGCAGCCCCCTTCGTCGACAGGGCCGCTATGGCTACACCTTC. The entire variable domain, with the rest obtained from reference TRBV3-1 and TRBJ1-2, is as follows: DTAVSQTPKYLVTQMGNDKSIKCEQNLGHDTMYWYKQDSKKFLKIMFSYNNKELIINETVPNRFSPKSPDKAHLNLHINSLELGDSAVYFCASSPLRRQGRYGYTFGSGTRLTVV.

This clonotype was seen only a few times. The chain carries TRBV29-1 and TRBJ2-7, with D perhaps TRBD2 (5 bases). Germline V gene sequence: CDR1 SQVTM, CDR2 ANQGSEA. CDR3 length: 14 amino acids. The V and J ends lost 4 bases and 0 bases respectively, with 13 bases between them. The CDR3 is CSVVAGLNSYEQYF. As DNA, the CDR3 is TGCAGCGTTGTCGCCGGACTGAACTCCTACGAGCAGTACTTC.